Following are 8 T cell receptor beta chains from one sample sequenced in a study of blood T cell repertoires in COVID-19. Measured with immunoSEQ multiplex PCR; TCRdb has only the in-frame clones, and not every one. This sample has fewer than 650,000 clones, with approximately 91% found just once. The material sequenced was peripheral blood. These receptors originate from a woman aged 45 to 65 with COVID-19, enrolled during active disease.

This chain connects TRBV9 to TRBJ2-6, with D hard to call. Trimming cost V 0 bases and J 2 bases, with 3 bases left between them. CDR1 and CDR2 (germline): SGDLS, YYNGEE. This CDR3 spans 14 amino acids. CDR3 DNA: TGTGCCAGCAGCGTAGCGGCTGGGGCCAACGTCCTGACTTTC. This gives the protein CASSVAAGANVLTF.

The CDR3 nucleotides are TGTGCCAGCAGCCTCACACAGGGGGAATACAATGAGCAGTTCTTC. It translates to CASSLTQGEYNEQFF. The chain joins TRBV6-5 to TRBJ2-1; 8 bases match TRBD1. CDR1 is MNHEY and CDR2 is SVGAGI in the germline V gene. The CDR3 spans 15 residues. V lost 6 bases and J lost 4; bases outside the gene matches: 8.

This chain joins TRBV12-3 or TRBV12-4 and TRBJ1-1; no firm D call. The V gene lost 6 bases and the J gene lost 0 bases, with 8 bases spanning the gap. This CDR3 is built from 13 residues. This CDR3 reads CASRSTLNTEAFF. Here the CDR3 DNA reads TGTGCCAGCAGGTCCACACTGAACACTGAAGCTTTCTTT.

The table lists this clone with a count of one. V usage is TRBV9 and J usage is TRBJ1-1; 8 nucleotides line up with TRBD1. Germline assignment: CDR1 SGDLS and CDR2 YYNGEE. This CDR3 has 13 amino acids. V shed 1 base, J shed 8 bases, and the junction held 4 bases outside the gene matches. The CDR3 region has the DNA TGTGCCAGCAGCGTAACCGGACAGGGAGAAGCTTTCTTT. This gives the protein CASSVTGQGEAFF.

This clone was seen many times. This chain uses TRBV21-1 with TRBJ1-1; TRBD1 is the table's D call, not checked against the DNA. TRBV21-1 represents a pseudogene. The CDR3 covers 15 residues. CDR3 sequence reads: CASKLRGPRGTEAFF. CDR3 nucleotides: TGTGCCAGCAAGCTGAGGGGCCCCAGGGGGACTGAAGCTTTCTTT.

The V gene is TRBV18, the J gene TRBJ1-4; 9 bases match TRBD1. The CDR3 is 15 residues long. The V gene end was trimmed by 2 bases and the J gene end by 8 bases; junction bases not matched to a gene: 6. Looked up from germline, CDR1 is KGHSH and CDR2 is LQKENI. CDR3 sequence (DNA): TGTGCCAGCTCACCAGATGGGACAGGGCGCGAAAAACTGTTTTTT. It yields the protein CASSPDGTGREKLFF.

This chain connects TRBV29-1 to TRBJ1-1; D is ambiguous. The V gene's germline CDR1 is SQVTM and CDR2 ANQGSEA. The CDR3 consists of 13 residues. V was cut by 5 bases and J by 3 bases, with 13 bases left in between. The CDR3 sequence is CSVLDTLDTEAFF. CDR3 bases: TGCAGCGTTCTTGACACTTTGGACACTGAAGCTTTCTTT. Full variable domain (remainder filled in from reference TRBV29-1 and TRBJ1-1): SAVISQKPSRDICQRGTSLTIQCQVDSQVTMMFWYRQQPGQSLTLIATANQGSEATYESGFVIDKFPISRPNLTFSTLTVSNMSPEDSSIYLCSVLDTLDTEAFFGQGTRLTVV.

Details on this clone: Other DNA sequences of this sample code for an identical CDR3. This rearrangement joins TRBV19 to TRBJ1-1; possibly TRBD1 for D (5 bases). CDR1 is LNHDA and CDR2 is SQIVND in the germline V gene (reference sequence). Trimming removed 1 base from V and 4 bases from J, with 7 bases in between. The CDR3 extends over 13 amino acids. This chain's CDR3 is CASSIGRGTEAFF. The CDR3 DNA reads as TGTGCCAGTAGTATAGGTAGGGGCACTGAAGCTTTCTTT. The full variable domain, its missing parts supplied by reference TRBV19 and TRBJ1-1, is DGGITQSPKYLFRKEGQNVTLSCEQNLNHDAMYWYRQDPGQGLRLIYYSQIVNDFQKGDIAEGYSVSREKKESFPLTVTSAQKNPTAFYLCASSIGRGTEAFFGQGTRLTVV.